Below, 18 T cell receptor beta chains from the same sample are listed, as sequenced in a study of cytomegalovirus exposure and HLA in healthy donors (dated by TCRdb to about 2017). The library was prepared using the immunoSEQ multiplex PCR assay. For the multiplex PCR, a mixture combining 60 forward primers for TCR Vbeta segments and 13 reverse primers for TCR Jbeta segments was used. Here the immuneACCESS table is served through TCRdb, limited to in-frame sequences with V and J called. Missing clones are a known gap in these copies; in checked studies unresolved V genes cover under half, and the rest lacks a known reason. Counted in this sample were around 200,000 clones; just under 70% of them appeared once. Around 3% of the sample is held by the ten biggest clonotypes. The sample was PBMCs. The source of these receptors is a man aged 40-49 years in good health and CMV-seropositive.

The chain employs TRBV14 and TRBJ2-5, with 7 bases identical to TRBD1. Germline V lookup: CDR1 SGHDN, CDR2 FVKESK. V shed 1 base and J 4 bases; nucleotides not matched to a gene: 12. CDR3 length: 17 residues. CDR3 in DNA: TGTGCCAGCAGCCAAGGCCCTGACAGGGTCGGCGTAGAGACCCAGTACTTC. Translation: CASSQGPDRVGVETQYF.

CDR3 amino acids: CASSEGAGGKGELFF. The CDR3 DNA reads as TGTGCCAGCAGTGAAGGGGCAGGGGGCAAGGGGGAGCTGTTTTTT. This rearrangement joins TRBV2 to TRBJ2-2; TRBD1 aligns across 8 bases. Looked up from germline, CDR1 is SNHLY and CDR2 is FYNNEI. The CDR3 is made up of 15 amino acids. The junction had 6 bases not matched to a gene; V was cut back by 1 base and J by 8 bases.

The CDR3 DNA is TGTGCCAGCAGCCGGACAGGGAACGGCTACACCTTC. Encoded protein: CASSRTGNGYTF. The V and J genes are TRBV11-1 and TRBJ1-2, with TRBD1 matching over 8 bases. J gave up 8 bases and V 5 bases, and 4 bases lay outside the gene matches. In germline, CDR1 is SGHAT, CDR2 FQDESV (reference sequence). This CDR3 region has 12 residues.

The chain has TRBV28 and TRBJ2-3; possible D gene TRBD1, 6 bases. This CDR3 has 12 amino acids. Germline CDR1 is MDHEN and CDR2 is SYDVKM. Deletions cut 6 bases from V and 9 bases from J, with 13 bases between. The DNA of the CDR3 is TGTGCCAGCAGGACACAGGGTTGGACGCAGTATTTT. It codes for CASRTQGWTQYF.

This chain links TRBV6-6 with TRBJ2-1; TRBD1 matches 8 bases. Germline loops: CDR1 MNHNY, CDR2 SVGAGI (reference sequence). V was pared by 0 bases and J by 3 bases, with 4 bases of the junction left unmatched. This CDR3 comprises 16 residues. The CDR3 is CASSYSTGVVYNEQFF. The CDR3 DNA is TGTGCCAGCAGTTACTCGACAGGGGTTGTCTACAATGAGCAGTTCTTC.

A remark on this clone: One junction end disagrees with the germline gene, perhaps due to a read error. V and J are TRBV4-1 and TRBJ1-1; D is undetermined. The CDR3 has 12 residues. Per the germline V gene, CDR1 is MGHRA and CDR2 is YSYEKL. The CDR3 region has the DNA TGCGCCAGCAGCCAAGATCAATATAAGTGGCTCTTT. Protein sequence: CASSQDQYKWLF.

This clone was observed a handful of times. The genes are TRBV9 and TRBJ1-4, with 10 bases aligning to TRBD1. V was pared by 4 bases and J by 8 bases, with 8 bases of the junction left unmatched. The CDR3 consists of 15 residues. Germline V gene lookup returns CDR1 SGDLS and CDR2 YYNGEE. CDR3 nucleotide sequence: TGTGCCAGCAGCTCATGGACAGGGGGGGGAGAAAAACTGTTTTTT. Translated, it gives CASSSWTGGGEKLFF.

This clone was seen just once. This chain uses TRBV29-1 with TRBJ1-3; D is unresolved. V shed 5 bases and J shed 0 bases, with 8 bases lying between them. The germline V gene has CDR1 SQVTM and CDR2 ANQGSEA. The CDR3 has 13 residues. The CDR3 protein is CSVRESSGNTIYF. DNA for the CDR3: TGCAGCGTTAGAGAGAGCTCTGGAAACACCATATATTTT.

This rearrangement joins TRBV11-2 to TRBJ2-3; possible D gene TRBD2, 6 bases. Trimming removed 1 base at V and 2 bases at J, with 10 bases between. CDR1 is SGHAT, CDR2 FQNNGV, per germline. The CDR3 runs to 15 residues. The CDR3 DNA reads TGTGCCAGCAGCTTAGGATCTAGCGACACAGATACGCAGTATTTT. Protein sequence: CASSLGSSDTDTQYF.

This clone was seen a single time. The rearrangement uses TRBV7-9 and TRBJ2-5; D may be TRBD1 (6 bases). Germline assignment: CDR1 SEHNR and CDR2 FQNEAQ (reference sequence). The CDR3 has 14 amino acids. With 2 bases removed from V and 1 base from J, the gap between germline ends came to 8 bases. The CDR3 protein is CASSLIRGQETQYF. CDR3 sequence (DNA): TGTGCCAGCAGCTTAATCAGGGGCCAAGAGACCCAGTACTTC.

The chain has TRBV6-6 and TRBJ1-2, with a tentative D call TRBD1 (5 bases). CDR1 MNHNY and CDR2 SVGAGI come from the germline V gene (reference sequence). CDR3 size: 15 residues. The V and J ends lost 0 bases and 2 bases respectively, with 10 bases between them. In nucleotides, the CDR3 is TGTGCCAGCAGTTACTCGGGGCAGTTGAACTATGGCTACACCTTC. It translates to CASSYSGQLNYGYTF.

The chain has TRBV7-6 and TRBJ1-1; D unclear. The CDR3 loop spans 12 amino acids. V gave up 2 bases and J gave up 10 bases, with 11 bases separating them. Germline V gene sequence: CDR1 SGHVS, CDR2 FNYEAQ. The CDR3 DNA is TGTGCCAGCAGCTTAATAGTGGGCGTAGCTTTCTTT. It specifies CASSLIVGVAFF.

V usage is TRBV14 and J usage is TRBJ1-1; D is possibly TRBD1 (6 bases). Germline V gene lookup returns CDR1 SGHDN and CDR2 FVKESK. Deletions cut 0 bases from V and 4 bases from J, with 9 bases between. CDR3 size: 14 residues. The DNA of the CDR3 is TGTGCCAGCAGCCAAGATCGCAGGGGCACTGAAGCTTTCTTT. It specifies CASSQDRRGTEAFF.

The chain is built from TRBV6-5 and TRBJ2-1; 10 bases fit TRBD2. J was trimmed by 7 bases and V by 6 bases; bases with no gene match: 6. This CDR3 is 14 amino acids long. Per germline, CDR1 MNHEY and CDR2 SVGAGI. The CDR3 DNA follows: TGTGCCAGCAGGCGTAGCGGGGGGACTAATGAGCAGTTCTTC. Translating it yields CASRRSGGTNEQFF.

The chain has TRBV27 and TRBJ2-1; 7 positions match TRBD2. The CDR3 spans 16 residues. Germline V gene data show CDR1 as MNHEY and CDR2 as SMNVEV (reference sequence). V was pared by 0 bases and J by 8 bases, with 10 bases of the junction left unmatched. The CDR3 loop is CASSLSPGAGDHEQFF. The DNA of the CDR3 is TGTGCCAGCAGTTTATCCCCCGGGGCGGGGGACCATGAGCAGTTCTTC.

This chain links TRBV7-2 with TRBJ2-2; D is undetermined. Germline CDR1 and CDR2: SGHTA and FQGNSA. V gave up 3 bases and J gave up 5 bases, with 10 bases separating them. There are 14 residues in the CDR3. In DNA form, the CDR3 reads TGTGCCAGCAGCTTTAGGCAGGTTACCGGGGAGCTGTTTTTT. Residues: CASSFRQVTGELFF.

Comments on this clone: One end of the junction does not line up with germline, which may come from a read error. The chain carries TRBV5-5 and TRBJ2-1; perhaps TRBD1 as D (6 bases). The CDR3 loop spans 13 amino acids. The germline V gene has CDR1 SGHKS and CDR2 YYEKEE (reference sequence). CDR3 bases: TGTGCCAGCAGGTTGGACAGTCTGAATGAGCAGTTCTTC. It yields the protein CASRLDSLNEQFF.

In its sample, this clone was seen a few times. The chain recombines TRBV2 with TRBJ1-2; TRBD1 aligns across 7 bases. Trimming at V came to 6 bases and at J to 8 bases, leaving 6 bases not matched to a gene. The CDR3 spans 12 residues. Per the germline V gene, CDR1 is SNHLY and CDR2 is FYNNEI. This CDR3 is CASRQGPEGYTF. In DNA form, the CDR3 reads TGTGCCAGCAGACAGGGGCCCGAGGGCTACACCTTC.